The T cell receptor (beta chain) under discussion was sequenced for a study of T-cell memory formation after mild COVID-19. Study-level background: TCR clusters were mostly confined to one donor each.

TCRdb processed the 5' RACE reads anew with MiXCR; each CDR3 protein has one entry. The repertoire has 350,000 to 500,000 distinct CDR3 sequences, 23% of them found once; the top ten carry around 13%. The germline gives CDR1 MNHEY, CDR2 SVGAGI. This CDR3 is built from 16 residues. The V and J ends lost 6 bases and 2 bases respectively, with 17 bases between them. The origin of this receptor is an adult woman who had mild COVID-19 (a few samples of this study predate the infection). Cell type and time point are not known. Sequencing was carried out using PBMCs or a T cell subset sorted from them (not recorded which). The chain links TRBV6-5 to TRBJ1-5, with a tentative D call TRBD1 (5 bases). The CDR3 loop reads CASSPGRGTGNQPQHF. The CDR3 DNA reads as TGTGCCAGCAGCCCGGGGCGGGGAACGGGCAATCAGCCCCAGCATTTT.